The next 6 T cell receptor beta chains were all read from a single sample in a study of cytomegalovirus exposure and HLA in healthy donors. The PCR had 60 Vbeta and 13 Jbeta primers. Method: immunoSEQ multiplex PCR; TCRdb's copy keeps in-frame clones and lacks some. Of 70,000 or so clones listed, 75% to 90% were seen once; the top ten hold roughly 2%. Sequencing used PBMCs. These receptors were collected from a woman in her twenties or thirties in good health and CMV-seronegative.

The chain carries TRBV19 and TRBJ2-3; D is perhaps TRBD2 (5 bases). The V gene's germline CDR1 is LNHDA and CDR2 SQIVND (reference sequence). This CDR3 comprises 14 residues. The V end was cut by 5 bases, the J end by 4 bases, with 13 bases between. The CDR3 DNA sequence: TGTGCCAGTAGTCCCGGACTGCCGGCAGATACGCAGTATTTT. This codes for CASSPGLPADTQYF. The variable domain in full, with the rest retrieved from reference TRBV19 and TRBJ2-3, is DGGITQSPKYLFRKEGQNVTLSCEQNLNHDAMYWYRQDPGQGLRLIYYSQIVNDFQKGDIAEGYSVSREKKESFPLTVTSAQKNPTAFYLCASSPGLPADTQYFGPGTRLTVL.

The chain recombines TRBV30 with TRBJ1-3; no definite D call. CDR1 and CDR2 from the germline V gene are GTSNPN and SVGIG (reference sequence). V was clipped by 5 bases and J by 9 bases, with 14 bases between them. This CDR3 is built from 12 residues. CDR3 region: CAWSGEGPTIYF. The CDR3 nucleotides read TGTGCCTGGTCTGGCGAGGGCCCCACCATATATTTT.

The table lists this clone with a count of one. Germline is not matched at one junction end, which may reflect a read error. The V call is TRBV6-1, the J call TRBJ1-1, with D possibly being TRBD1 (5 bases). The CDR3 has 15 residues. Germline-derived CDR1 and CDR2 are MNHNS and SASEGT. CDR3 bases: TGTGCCAGCAGCGAAGGTCGCAGGGCTCAAACTGAAGCTTTCTTT. Its protein is CASSEGRRAQTEAFF.

This chain connects TRBV18 to TRBJ2-2; 7 bases are shared with TRBD2. There are 15 residues in the CDR3. CDR1 is KGHSH, CDR2 LQKENI, per germline. J gave up 3 bases and V 6 bases, and 7 bases lay outside the gene matches. CDR3 nucleotide sequence: TGTGCCAGCTCGGGACCGGCGGGAGACACCGGGGAGCTGTTTTTT. Its translation: CASSGPAGDTGELFF.

Details on this clone: Other DNA sequences within the sample encode an identical CDR3. This chain uses TRBV19 with TRBJ2-3, with D possibly TRBD1 on 5 matching bases. The V gene's germline CDR1 is LNHDA and CDR2 SQIVND (reference sequence). Deletions cut 11 bases from V and 1 base from J, with 13 bases between. This CDR3 has 13 amino acids. Written as DNA, the CDR3 is TGTGCCGCCCGCAGGGTGGGCACAGATACGCAGTATTTT. This translates into CAARRVGTDTQYF.

The J gene is TRBJ2-3, the V gene TRBV5-6; 7 positions agree with TRBD2. There are 13 residues in the CDR3. J lost 6 bases, V lost 4 bases, and 5 bases had no gene match. Looked up from germline, CDR1 is SGHDT and CDR2 is YYEEEE. CDR3 sequence (DNA): TGTGCCAGCAGCCGACTAGCCATGGATACGCAGTATTTT. Translation gives CASSRLAMDTQYF.